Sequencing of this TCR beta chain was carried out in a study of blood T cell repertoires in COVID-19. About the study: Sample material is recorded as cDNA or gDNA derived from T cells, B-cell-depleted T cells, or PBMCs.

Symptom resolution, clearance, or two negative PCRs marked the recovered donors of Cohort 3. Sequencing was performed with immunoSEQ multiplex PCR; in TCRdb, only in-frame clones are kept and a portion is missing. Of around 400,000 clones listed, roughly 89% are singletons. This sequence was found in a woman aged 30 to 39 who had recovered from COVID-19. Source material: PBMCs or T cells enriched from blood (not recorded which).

CDR3 sequence reads: CASSSGTFGYTF. The CDR3 DNA follows: TGTGCCAGCAGTTCCGGGACATTTGGCTACACCTTC. The chain employs TRBV28 and TRBJ1-2; weak D call: TRBD1 (6 bases). V lost 4 bases and J 7 bases, leaving 10 bases between the germline ends. Looked up from germline, CDR1 is MDHEN and CDR2 is SYDVKM. CDR3 length: 12 amino acids.